The present T cell receptor beta chain was sequenced within a study of post-analysis software for immune sequencing data. Study-level points and caveats: Those with multiple sclerosis, the patient group, showed significantly lower normalized Chao1 diversity than controls. Patients used about 5 TRBV segments, including TRBV5-6, TRBV5-1 and TRBV20-1, more often than controls. F measure grouped same-batch samples tightly together.

The CDR3 extends over 19 amino acids. V lost 6 bases, J lost 4 bases, and 12 bases stayed unmatched. CDR1 and CDR2 from the germline V gene are MNHNS and SASEGT. Regarding this clonotype: Its antigen is not identified.

Unique molecular identifiers were built into the TCR beta cDNA libraries. There were about 0.95 to 11 million T cells, and about 500,000 cDNA molecules came from them. Each CDR3 protein is one row after TCRdb ran MiXCR on the PCR reads. The repertoire holds fewer than 850,000 distinct CDR3 sequences, 30% seen once, with roughly 0.54% in the top ten. The material sequenced was blood. The sequence derives from a girl under 18 with multiple sclerosis. V is TRBV6-1 and J is TRBJ2-1, with 16 bases aligning to TRBD2. The CDR3: CASSPAGLAGGPYYNEQFF. DNA of the CDR3: TGTGCCAGCAGCCCGGCGGGACTAGCGGGAGGGCCGTATTACAATGAGCAGTTCTTC.